This T cell receptor (beta chain) came from a study of post-analysis software for immune sequencing data. Study observations and caveats: Clustering by F measure revealed strong co-clustering among samples prepared together in one batch. Relative to controls, patients with multiple sclerosis showed significantly lower normalized Chao1 diversity. Roughly five TRBV segments occurring more often in patients than controls included TRBV5-6, TRBV5-1 and TRBV20-1.

On this clonotype: As yet, its antigen is unknown.

Included in the TCR beta cDNA libraries were unique molecular identifiers. Each CDR3 protein gets one entry after TCRdb re-called the PCR reads with MiXCR. The data contain about 160,000 distinct CDR3 sequences, 30% to 45% of them seen just once; the ten biggest clones take up 25% to 30%. The CDR3 is 15 amino acids. V lost 0 bases and J 4 bases, leaving 8 bases between the germline ends. The germline gives CDR1 SGHRS, CDR2 YFSETQ. This TCR was recovered from a girl aged 10-17 years with multiple sclerosis. The chain is built from TRBV5-1 and TRBJ2-6; no reliable D call. Material: blood, obtained after autologous hematopoietic stem cell transplantation. Here the CDR3 reads CASSLEGGGANVLTF. The CDR3 DNA sequence: TGCGCCAGCAGCTTGGAGGGTGGCGGGGCCAACGTCCTGACTTTC.